This T cell receptor (beta chain) came from a study of cytomegalovirus exposure and HLA in healthy donors. The J segment lost 5 bases and the V segment lost 6 bases, leaving 6 bases of the junction unmatched. The germline CDR1 and CDR2 sequences are MNHEY and SMNVEV (reference sequence). The CDR3 length is 14 residues. Study findings and constraints: Confirmation in vitro established that a few CMV-associated chains were specific for CMV antigens. In a later analysis, CMV-associated beta chains were mostly HLA-associated, it appeared. Relative to the roughly 640-donor mean, N-insertions were reportedly fewer in an Asian-associated ancestry cluster in a later analysis.

Primers included in the PCR were 60 Vbeta and 13 Jbeta primers. TCRdb's copy holds only in-frame clones and misses some; the assay was immunoSEQ multiplex PCR. Of about 98,000 clones in the sample, around 72% were seen once. As regards this clone: Its antigen is not identified.

The TCR comes from a male donor in good health and CMV-seronegative. The sample was PBMCs. The V call is TRBV27, the J call TRBJ1-1; TRBD1 agrees at 10 bases. Written as DNA, the CDR3 is TGTGCCAGCAGCTACAGGACAGGGGGGACTGAAGCTTTCTTT. This sequence encodes CASSYRTGGTEAFF.